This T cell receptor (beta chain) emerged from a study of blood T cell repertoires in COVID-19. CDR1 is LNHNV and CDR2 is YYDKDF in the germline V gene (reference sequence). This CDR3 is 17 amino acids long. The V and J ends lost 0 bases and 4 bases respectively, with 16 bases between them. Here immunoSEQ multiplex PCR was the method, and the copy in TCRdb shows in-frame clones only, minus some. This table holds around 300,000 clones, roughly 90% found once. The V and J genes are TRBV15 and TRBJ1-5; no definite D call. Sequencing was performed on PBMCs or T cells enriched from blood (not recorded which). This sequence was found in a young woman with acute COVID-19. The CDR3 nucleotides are TGTGCCACCAGCAGAGAAGGAGGGATGGTTGGGAATCAGCCCCAGCATTTT. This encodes CATSREGGMVGNQPQHF.